This T cell receptor (beta chain) came from a study of radiation and T cells in renal cell carcinoma. Study observations and caveats: Only small tumor regions of roughly 1 g were sampled. Top tumor clonotypes rose in blood 2 weeks post-radiation, then contracted.

Treatment here: 15 Gy SBRT to primary tumor, nephrectomy 4 weeks later. Nephrectomy followed 15 Gy stereotactic body radiation by 4 weeks. This clone was seen a few times. Its antigen is not identified. Assay: immunoSEQ multiplex PCR; the TCRdb copy retains only in-frame clones and omits some. Of around 15,000 clones detected, 50% appear once; the ten largest clones hold around 40%. Looked up from germline, CDR1 is LNHDA and CDR2 is SQIVND (reference sequence). The CDR3 consists of 13 residues. Trimming cost V 5 bases and J 4 bases, with 9 bases left between them. The material was tumor tissue, obtained from a patient whose treatment included radiotherapy and nephrectomy. This TCR came from a woman aged 60-75 years with renal cell carcinoma. The chain has TRBV19 and TRBJ1-5; D not resolved. This CDR3 is CASSFVRNQPQHF. The CDR3 region has the DNA TGTGCCAGTAGTTTCGTCAGGAATCAGCCCCAGCATTTT.